This passage covers 20 T cell receptor beta chains from one sample sequenced in a study of CD8 T cells in Susac syndrome. After extraction with the RNeasy kit, about 0.5 to 1 ug of the RNA was reverse transcribed using random hexamers. TCRdb fed the immunoSEQ multiplex PCR reads into MiXCR, producing one record per CDR3 protein. The sample gives over 95,000 distinct CDR3 sequences, around nine tenths of which show up once; 0.13% to 0.15% is in the top ten. The material sequenced was CD4+ T cells from PBMCs. Receptors originate from a human donor in good health.

This clonotype showed up just once. This chain joins TRBV9 and TRBJ1-5, with a tentative D call TRBD1 (5 bases). The V end was cut by 2 bases, the J end by 7 bases, with 10 bases between. Germline CDR1 and CDR2: SGDLS and YYNGEE. The CDR3 has 13 residues. The CDR3 nucleotides are TGTGCCAGCAGCGTCTCCTGGGGCCAGCCCCAGCATTTT. Protein: CASSVSWGQPQHF.

J is TRBJ1-3 and V is TRBV12-3 or TRBV12-4; D gene unclear. This CDR3 comprises 11 residues. The V and J ends lost 9 bases and 4 bases respectively, with 7 bases between them. The CDR3 is CASLTGNTIYF. The CDR3 bases are TGTGCCAGTCTTACGGGAAACACCATATATTTT.

The V gene is TRBV20-1, the J gene TRBJ2-5; D may be TRBD2 (6 bases). Trimming cost V 8 bases and J 3 bases, with 13 bases left between them. This CDR3 spans 12 amino acids. Germline assignment: CDR1 DFQATT and CDR2 SNEGSKA (reference sequence). CDR3 nucleotides: TGCAGTCCCTGGGGGGAGGAAGAGACCCAGTACTTC. Its protein is CSPWGEEETQYF.

The chain couples TRBV30 to TRBJ2-7; TRBD2 aligns across 7 bases. Germline CDR1 and CDR2: GTSNPN and SVGIG (reference sequence). Trimming took 2 bases from V and 6 from J; bases not matched to a gene: 4. The CDR3 has 12 residues. The CDR3 region has the DNA TGTGCCTGGAGTTCCCCGGGGGGCGAGCAGTACTTC. Amino acid sequence: CAWSSPGGEQYF.

In regard to this clonotype: Germline is not matched at one junction end, which may reflect a read error. This rearrangement joins TRBV28 to TRBJ1-3; no definite D call. This CDR3 has 16 amino acids. The germline V gene has CDR1 MDHEN and CDR2 SYDVKM. CDR3: CASSLYGSNSGNTIFF. The CDR3 nucleotides read TGTGCCAGCAGTTTATACGGCAGCAACTCTGGAAACACCATATTTTTT.

V and J are TRBV2 and TRBJ1-6; D ambiguous. Germline CDR1 is SNHLY and CDR2 is FYNNEI. The CDR3 contains 15 residues. Trimming stripped 2 bases from V and 4 bases from J, with 9 bases between. CDR3 sequence (DNA): TGTGCCAGCAGTGAAAGTGGTATATATAATTCACCCCTCCACTTT. The encoded protein is CASSESGIYNSPLHF.

V usage is TRBV7-9 and J usage is TRBJ2-5; TRBD2 aligns across 9 bases. This CDR3 contains 16 residues. The ends lost 5 bases at V and 3 bases at J; junction bases unmatched: 10. Germline loops: CDR1 SEHNR, CDR2 FQNEAQ (reference sequence). CDR3 sequence (DNA): TGTGCCAGCAGCCTGAGCGGGGGGCCAATAAAAGAGACCCAGTACTTC. Amino acid sequence: CASSLSGGPIKETQYF. Looking up the rest from reference TRBV7-9 and TRBJ2-5 gives the full variable domain: DTGVSQNPRHKITKRGQNVTFRCDPISEHNRLYWYRQTLGQGPEFLTYFQNEAQLEKSRLLSDRFSAERPKGSFSTLEIQRTEQGDSAMYLCASSLSGGPIKETQYFGPGTRLLVL.

The chain uses TRBV7-9 and TRBJ1-2; maybe TRBD1 (5 bases). Trimming took 2 bases from V and 3 from J, leaving 10 bases between them. The CDR3 consists of 14 residues. Per germline, CDR1 SEHNR and CDR2 FQNEAQ (reference sequence). The CDR3 loop is CASSLSGIDYGYTF. The CDR3, as DNA: TGTGCCAGCAGCTTATCAGGGATTGACTATGGCTACACCTTC.

The V call is TRBV29-1, the J call TRBJ2-4; TRBD1 is a possible D gene (5 bases). The CDR3 has 18 amino acids. V gave up 4 bases and J gave up 0 bases, with 22 bases separating them. The germline V gene encodes CDR1 SQVTM and CDR2 ANQGSEA. In nucleotides, the CDR3 is TGCAGCGTTGGTTTAGGGGCCCCGAATTCTTTAGCCAAAAACATTCAGTACTTC. This encodes CSVGLGAPNSLAKNIQYF.

The chain is built from TRBV20-1 and TRBJ1-5, with D uncertain. The V gene's germline CDR1 is DFQATT and CDR2 SNEGSKA (reference sequence). The CDR3 is made up of 14 amino acids. Trimming took off 0 bases at V and 0 bases at J, with 6 bases between the two ends. CDR3 loop: CSAREDPSNQPQHF. In DNA, the CDR3 is TGCAGTGCTAGAGAGGATCCTAGCAATCAGCCCCAGCATTTT.

The chain has TRBV3-1 and TRBJ2-6; 10 nucleotides align to TRBD1. J was trimmed by 0 bases and V by 7 bases; bases with no gene match: 9. This CDR3 region has 18 residues. Looked up from germline, CDR1 is LGHDT and CDR2 is YNNKEL (reference sequence). The CDR3 sequence is CASNARRDRGSGANVLTF. CDR3 sequence (DNA): TGTGCCAGCAACGCCCGCCGGGACAGGGGCTCTGGGGCCAACGTCCTGACTTTC.

The chain joins TRBV12-3 or TRBV12-4 to TRBJ2-2; D is unclear. V lost 3 bases, J lost 4 bases, and 9 bases lay in between. The CDR3 loop spans 14 amino acids. The chain's CDR3 is CASSFSSGTGELFF. The CDR3 DNA reads as TGTGCCAGCAGTTTTTCCTCGGGCACCGGGGAGCTGTTTTTT.

This clonotype occurred a few times. V is TRBV6-2 or TRBV6-3 and J is TRBJ2-7, with TRBD1 identical over 7 bases. The trim removed 6 bases at V and 0 bases at J, leaving 11 bases unmatched. This CDR3 spans 16 amino acids. Germline V lookup: CDR1 MNHEY, CDR2 SVGEGT. CDR3 DNA sequence: TGTGCCAGCAGACGGCGCGGACAGGACCTCTCCTACGAGCAGTACTTC. This gives the protein CASRRRGQDLSYEQYF.

The J gene is TRBJ2-7, the V gene TRBV6-5; no reliable D call. CDR3 length equals 14 residues. Trimming cost V 0 bases and J 5 bases, with 11 bases left between them. The germline V gene encodes CDR1 MNHEY and CDR2 SVGAGI. CDR3 region: CASSYSPGRDEQYF. The CDR3 bases are TGTGCCAGCAGTTACTCTCCAGGCCGGGACGAGCAGTACTTC.

The V call is TRBV6-2 or TRBV6-3, the J call TRBJ1-2; D uncertain. The CDR3 contains 13 residues. The V end lost 6 bases, the J end lost 4 bases, and 12 bases lay between the germline ends. Germline loops: CDR1 MNHEY, CDR2 SVGEGT. The CDR3 protein is CASSRPVVYGYTF. Here the CDR3 DNA reads TGTGCCAGCAGCAGACCGGTCGTCTATGGCTACACCTTC.

The CDR3 sequence: CAWRHTGPGEQYF. The CDR3 coding sequence is TGTGCCTGGAGACACACAGGGCCGGGAGAGCAGTACTTC. The chain carries TRBV30 and TRBJ2-7, with D possibly being TRBD1 (6 bases). CDR1 GTSNPN and CDR2 SVGIG come from the germline V gene (reference sequence). V was pared by 3 bases and J by 7 bases, with 16 bases between. The length of the CDR3 is 13 residues.

The chain links TRBV7-2 to TRBJ1-3; TRBD1 matches at 7 bases. There are 16 residues in the CDR3. V lost 5 bases to trimming and J lost 0 bases; unmatched junction nucleotides: 7. Germline assignment: CDR1 SGHTA and CDR2 FQGNSA. The CDR3 loop is CASSIDRVPSGNTIYF. The DNA of the CDR3 is TGTGCCAGCAGCATCGACAGGGTACCCTCTGGAAACACCATATATTTT.

The chain's CDR3 is CASSLPTPGSYQETQYF. Written as DNA, the CDR3 is TGTGCCAGCAGCTTACCAACCCCGGGGTCATACCAAGAGACCCAGTACTTC. The chain recombines TRBV5-4 with TRBJ2-5; perhaps TRBD2 as D (5 bases). V was pared by 2 bases and J by 0 bases, with 17 bases between. The CDR3 covers 17 residues. CDR1 SGHNT and CDR2 YYREEE come from the germline V gene (reference sequence).

The genes are TRBV14 and TRBJ1-1, with D perhaps matching TRBD1 (5 bases). There are 14 residues in the CDR3. V lost 0 bases and J 7 bases, leaving 12 bases between the germline ends. Germline loops: CDR1 SGHDN, CDR2 FVKESK. CDR3 region: CASSQDWGGSEAFF. CDR3 DNA sequence: TGTGCCAGCAGCCAAGATTGGGGGGGAAGTGAAGCTTTCTTT. The full variable domain, rest sourced from reference TRBV14 and TRBJ1-1, is EAGVTQFPSHSVIEKGQTVTLRCDPISGHDNLYWYRRVMGKEIKFLLHFVKESKQDESGMPNNRFLAERTGGTYSTLKVQPAELEDSGVYFCASSQDWGGSEAFFGQGTRLTVV.

The V and J genes are TRBV7-2 and TRBJ1-1, with D possibly being TRBD1 (6 bases). The CDR3 extends over 14 amino acids. The V end lost 5 bases, the J end lost 1 base, and 11 bases lay between the germline ends. Looked up from germline, CDR1 is SGHTA and CDR2 is FQGNSA. The CDR3 loop reads CASSQTGENTEAFF. DNA for the CDR3: TGTGCCAGCAGCCAGACAGGCGAGAACACTGAAGCTTTCTTT.